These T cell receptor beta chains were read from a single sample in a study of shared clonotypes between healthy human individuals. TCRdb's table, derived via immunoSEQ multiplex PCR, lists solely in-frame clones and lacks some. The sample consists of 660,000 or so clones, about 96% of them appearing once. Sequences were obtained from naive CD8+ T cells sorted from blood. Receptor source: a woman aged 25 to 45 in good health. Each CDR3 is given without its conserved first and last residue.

cdr3_aa: ASRRGYEHNEQF
v_call: TRBV7-9

cdr3_aa: ASSLDPSPGTGTSTDTQY
v_call: TRBV11-2

cdr3_aa: ASSHTPDGYNEQF
v_call: TRBV4-1

cdr3_aa: ASSPQGHPLY
v_call: TRBV27

cdr3_aa: ASSYGQHYEQY
v_call: TRBV6-5

cdr3_aa: SATGWETQY
v_call: TRBV20-1

cdr3_aa: ASSPGLTRPGEQY
v_call: TRBV6-1

cdr3_aa: ASSPRTSTDEQF
v_call: TRBV5-1

cdr3_aa: ASSPGQRNTEAF
v_call: TRBV27

cdr3_aa: ASSLGTSGRAIVAGELF
v_call: TRBV5-1